Below are 25 T cell receptor beta chains sequenced from a single sample in a study of shared clonotypes between healthy human individuals. Naive CD8 isolation took CD45RO-negative cells positively selected for CCR7 and excluded terminally differentiated effector memory CD45RA+ cells. TCRdb's table, derived via immunoSEQ multiplex PCR, lists solely in-frame clones and lacks some. In the table there are 550,000 to 750,000 clones, around 95% of which are singletons. Sequenced sample: naive CD8+ T cells sorted from blood. Every receptor here comes from a woman aged 25 to 39 in good health.

J is TRBJ2-7 and V is TRBV28; D is ambiguous. The germline gives CDR1 MDHEN, CDR2 SYDVKM. Between the trimmed V and J ends, which lost 2 bases and 2 bases, there was a span of 7 bases. This CDR3 is 13 amino acids long. The DNA of the CDR3 is TGTGCCAGCAGTTTAAACTTTGCCTACGAGCAGTACTTC. Its translation: CASSLNFAYEQYF. The full variable domain, rest sourced from reference TRBV28 and TRBJ2-7, is DVKVTQSSRYLVKRTGEKVFLECVQDMDHENMFWYRQDPGLGLRLIYFSYDVKMKEKGDIPEGYSVSREKKERFSLILESASTNQTSMYLCASSLNFAYEQYFGPGTRLTVT.

The chain has TRBV28 and TRBJ2-5; 8 nucleotides align to TRBD2. This CDR3 contains 13 residues. V gave up 6 bases and J gave up 7 bases; unmatched junction bases: 7. CDR1 is MDHEN and CDR2 is SYDVKM in the germline V gene. The CDR3 bases are TGTGCCAGCAGGGAGACTAGCGAAGGGACCCAGTACTTC. Its translation: CASRETSEGTQYF.

About this clone itself: This sample includes further DNA sequences coding for the same CDR3. The chain employs TRBV27 and TRBJ2-7; D remains ambiguous. The CDR3 length is 12 residues. V was pared by 6 bases and J by 0 bases, with 6 bases between. The germline V gene has CDR1 MNHEY and CDR2 SMNVEV (reference sequence). The CDR3 DNA follows: TGTGCCAGCAGCGGAAGCTCCTACGAGCAGTACTTC. Translation: CASSGSSYEQYF.

The CDR3 DNA is TGTGCCAGCTCACCTGGGGGGGCGACCTACGAGCAGTACTTC. This sequence encodes CASSPGGATYEQYF. The V and J genes are TRBV18 and TRBJ2-7; D perhaps matches TRBD2 (7 bases). Germline V gives CDR1 KGHSH, CDR2 LQKENI. The CDR3 covers 14 residues. V dropped 3 bases and J dropped 2 bases, with 11 bases sitting between them.

The chain has TRBV14 and TRBJ1-2; tentatively, D is TRBD1 (6 bases). The CDR3 is 12 amino acids. V was cut by 4 bases and J by 8 bases, with 11 bases left in between. Germline CDR1 is SGHDN and CDR2 is FVKESK. The CDR3 DNA is TGTGCCAGCAGCCGGGGGCCAGGAGGCTACACCTTC. Encoded protein: CASSRGPGGYTF.

The chain recombines TRBV23-1 with TRBJ2-7; unclear D gene. TRBV23-1 is sorted into the ORF group, with uncertain function. The CDR3 totals 16 residues. Between the trimmed V and J ends, which lost 4 bases and 4 bases, there was a span of 20 bases. CDR3 in DNA: TGCGCCAGCAGTCCTCAAGTTTGTTCCGACCGATACGAGCAGTACTTC. Encoded protein: CASSPQVCSDRYEQYF.

The chain carries TRBV9 and TRBJ1-6; weak D call: TRBD1 (5 bases). Germline CDR1 reads SGDLS; CDR2 reads YYNGEE. The CDR3 consists of 15 residues. V gave up 3 bases and J gave up 13 bases, with 20 bases separating them. CDR3 DNA sequence: TGTGCCAGCAGCGGGTGGGACTTTTCAGGCGGGCCCCTCCACTTT. Its protein is CASSGWDFSGGPLHF.

This clone was counted between two and nine times. The chain carries TRBV30 and TRBJ2-1, with no clear D. This CDR3 contains 14 residues. V was cut by 2 bases and J by 7 bases, with 15 bases left in between. CDR1 and CDR2 from the germline V gene are GTSNPN and SVGIG (reference sequence). The CDR3 is CAWSLPAVVNEQFF. CDR3 nucleotide sequence: TGTGCCTGGAGTCTGCCGGCCGTGGTGAATGAGCAGTTCTTC.

The J gene is TRBJ2-1, the V gene TRBV28; the D gene could be TRBD1 or TRBD2 (6 bases each). The CDR3 runs to 13 residues. The V end lost 7 bases, the J end lost 10 bases, and 17 bases lay between the germline ends. Germline V gene lookup returns CDR1 MDHEN and CDR2 SYDVKM. CDR3 residues: CASTFMGGWEQFF. The CDR3 nucleotides read TGTGCCAGCACCTTTATGGGGGGCTGGGAGCAGTTCTTC.

The CDR3 spells CASSPDSPPYNEQFF. Written as DNA, the CDR3 is TGTGCCAGCAGTCCGGACAGCCCACCCTACAATGAGCAGTTCTTC. The J gene is TRBJ2-1, the V gene TRBV28; D possibly corresponds to TRBD1 (6 bases). Trimming left V 5 bases short and J 2 bases short, with 13 bases between. Germline V gene data show CDR1 as MDHEN and CDR2 as SYDVKM. CDR3 size: 15 residues.

The chain combines TRBV7-6 with TRBJ2-7; the match to TRBD1 covers 9 bases. The ends lost 5 bases at V and 3 bases at J; junction bases unmatched: 17. The CDR3 has 18 residues. CDR1 is SGHVS and CDR2 is FNYEAQ in the germline V gene. CDR3 region: CASSPGQGTLRGNYEQYF. The CDR3 nucleotides are TGTGCCAGCAGCCCCGGACAGGGGACACTTCGAGGGAACTACGAGCAGTACTTC. Together with reference TRBV7-6 and TRBJ2-7, the CDR3 gives the full variable domain: GAGVSQSPRYKVTKRGQDVALRCDPISGHVSLYWYRQALGQGPEFLTYFNYEAQQDKSGLPNDRFSAERPEGSISTLTIQRTEQRDSAMYRCASSPGQGTLRGNYEQYFGPGTRLTVT.

This chain links TRBV30 with TRBJ1-5; 12 nucleotides agree with TRBD1. From germline, CDR1 is GTSNPN and CDR2 SVGIG (reference sequence). The V segment lost 1 base and the J segment 7 bases; nucleotides outside the gene matches: 2. This CDR3 comprises 14 residues. The CDR3 spells CAWSDGTGGQPQHF. Written as DNA, the CDR3 is TGTGCCTGGAGTGACGGGACAGGGGGCCAGCCCCAGCATTTT.

About this clone: A much larger clone differs by one base, so this may be a read error. Other DNA sequences in the sample encode the same CDR3. The chain employs TRBV7-9 and TRBJ1-5; 8 bases fit TRBD1. The CDR3 contains 15 residues. After removal of 6 bases from V and 2 bases from J, the junction contained 6 bases not matched to a gene. Germline CDR1 reads SEHNR; CDR2 reads FQNEAQ (reference sequence). The CDR3 sequence is CASSPQGAGNQPQHF. CDR3 nucleotides: TGTGCCAGCAGTCCCCAGGGGGCTGGCAATCAGCCCCAGCATTTT.

This clone was counted only a few times. The V call is TRBV11-2, the J call TRBJ1-1; 7 bases align to TRBD1. CDR3 size: 15 residues. The V segment lost 0 bases and the J segment 1 base; nucleotides outside the gene matches: 2. Germline CDR1 is SGHAT and CDR2 is FQNNGV. CDR3 bases: TGTGCCAGCAGCTTAGAGGGACAGCGGAACACTGAAGCTTTCTTT. Translation gives CASSLEGQRNTEAFF.

The rearrangement joins TRBV7-9 to TRBJ2-7; no clear D gene. The germline V gene encodes CDR1 SEHNR and CDR2 FQNEAQ (reference sequence). The CDR3 length is 15 residues. V shed 1 base and J shed 4 bases, with 14 bases lying between them. The CDR3 region has the DNA TGTGCCAGCAGCTTAGGAATTCCAGATTTGTACGAGCAGTACTTC. It translates to CASSLGIPDLYEQYF.

This clone was observed once. V and J are TRBV11-2 and TRBJ2-7; D is perhaps TRBD1 (5 bases). CDR1 and CDR2 from the germline V gene are SGHAT and FQNNGV. There are 17 residues in the CDR3. V lost 2 bases, J lost 5 bases, and 22 bases lay in between. The CDR3 DNA reads as TGTGCCAGCAGCTTACAACCGCCGGACACCGAATCCCACGAGCAGTACTTC. Its translation: CASSLQPPDTESHEQYF.

CDR3 protein: CASDPWGGQPQHF. The CDR3 bases are TGTGCCAGCGACCCGTGGGGGGGTCAGCCCCAGCATTTT. The chain joins TRBV28 to TRBJ1-5; tentatively, D is TRBD1 (5 bases). V was cut by 8 bases and J by 6 bases, with 14 bases left in between. The CDR3 sequence is 13 residues long. The germline V gene has CDR1 MDHEN and CDR2 SYDVKM.

The chain employs TRBV9 and TRBJ1-1, with D possibly TRBD1 on 6 matching bases. The ends were cut back, 0 bases at V and 5 bases at J, with 20 bases in the middle. The germline V gene encodes CDR1 SGDLS and CDR2 YYNGEE. The CDR3 loop spans 17 amino acids. CDR3 sequence (DNA): TGTGCCAGCAGCGTAGATCTGGGGACAAGGGTTAGAACTGAAGCTTTCTTT. This encodes CASSVDLGTRVRTEAFF.

The chain uses TRBV27 and TRBJ2-7; no clear D. Trimming stripped 0 bases from V and 2 bases from J, with 11 bases between. Germline CDR1 reads MNHEY; CDR2 reads SMNVEV (reference sequence). The CDR3 has 15 residues. CDR3 sequence reads: CASSLSWDSTYEQYF. As DNA, the CDR3 is TGTGCCAGCAGTTTATCGTGGGATTCCACCTACGAGCAGTACTTC.

The chain links TRBV6-4 to TRBJ2-7; perhaps TRBD2 as D (7 bases). V was clipped by 1 base and J by 6 bases, with 16 bases between them. The CDR3 is made up of 15 amino acids. CDR1 is MRHNA, CDR2 SNTAGT, per germline. CDR3 bases: TGTGCCAGCAGTGACTTGCGGGGGCAAGAGAGCGAGCAGTACTTC. It encodes CASSDLRGQESEQYF.

The chain is built from TRBV9 and TRBJ2-5, with a tentative D call TRBD2 (5 bases). The CDR3 extends over 15 amino acids. The V and J ends lost 0 bases and 3 bases respectively, with 12 bases between them. Germline V CDR1 and CDR2: SGDLS, YYNGEE. The CDR3 sequence: CASSVEDYLKETQYF. Written as DNA, the CDR3 is TGTGCCAGCAGCGTAGAAGACTACCTCAAAGAGACCCAGTACTTC.

This chain links TRBV2 with TRBJ2-5; 9 positions match TRBD1. The closer fit of TRBJ2-7 to the DNA end suggests the J call may be wrong. Germline lookup yields CDR1 SNHLY and CDR2 FYNNEI. This CDR3 region has 13 residues. The CDR3 nucleotides are TGTGCCAGCAGGGACAGGGGTTTCTACGAGCAGTACTTC. This translates into CASRDRGFYEQYF.

V is TRBV6-1 and J is TRBJ1-3; no reliable D call. The V end was cut by 2 bases, the J end by 1 base, with 12 bases between. This CDR3 region has 16 residues. Germline V lookup: CDR1 MNHNS, CDR2 SASEGT. Here the CDR3 reads CASSEWIISSGNTIYF. As DNA, the CDR3 is TGTGCCAGCAGTGAATGGATAATATCTTCTGGAAACACCATATATTTT.

The CDR3 nucleotides read TGCGCCAGCAGCCAAGAGTCCGGGATTAGGAATGAGCAGTTCTTC. It is translated as CASSQESGIRNEQFF. This chain connects TRBV4-1 to TRBJ2-1; D perhaps matches TRBD2 (5 bases). This CDR3 has 15 residues. Germline loops: CDR1 MGHRA, CDR2 YSYEKL. V lost 0 bases to trimming and J lost 7 bases, with 13 bases between them.

The V call is TRBV5-6, the J call TRBJ2-7; D not certain. This CDR3 contains 12 residues. V was trimmed by 4 bases and J by 0 bases, leaving 5 bases between them. Germline CDR1 reads SGHDT; CDR2 reads YYEEEE. CDR3: CASSTNSYEQYF. CDR3 coding DNA: TGTGCCAGCAGCACCAACTCCTACGAGCAGTACTTC.